One and the same sample provided the 11 T cell receptor beta chains below, sequenced in a study of shared clonotypes between healthy human individuals. Assay: immunoSEQ multiplex PCR; the TCRdb copy retains only in-frame clones and omits some. Seen here are roughly 1,600,000 clones, around 98.5% observed once, and the top ten hold 0.36%. Sequencing was performed on naive CD4+ T cells sorted from blood. Subset of the sample: CD45RA+ positively selected. The receptor source for this set is a young man in good health.

The chain couples TRBV6-6 to TRBJ2-7, with no clear D. V lost 2 bases, J lost 2 bases, and 10 bases lay in between. CDR1 is MNHNY and CDR2 is SVGAGI in the germline V gene (reference sequence). The CDR3 runs 14 residues. The CDR3 reads CASSYGTAAYEQYF. The CDR3 DNA reads as TGTGCCAGCAGTTACGGAACAGCCGCCTACGAGCAGTACTTC.

The chain couples TRBV19 to TRBJ2-1; TRBD2 might be the D (5 bases). The germline V and J ends were trimmed by 5 bases and 4 bases, with 21 bases remaining between them. The CDR3 has 17 amino acids. The germline CDR1 and CDR2 sequences are LNHDA and SQIVND (reference sequence). CDR3 sequence: CASSVSGPLSGYNEQFF. The CDR3, as DNA: TGTGCCAGTAGTGTCAGCGGCCCCCTCTCGGGGTACAATGAGCAGTTCTTC. Looking up the rest from reference TRBV19 and TRBJ2-1 gives the full variable domain: DGGITQSPKYLFRKEGQNVTLSCEQNLNHDAMYWYRQDPGQGLRLIYYSQIVNDFQKGDIAEGYSVSREKKESFPLTVTSAQKNPTAFYLCASSVSGPLSGYNEQFFGPGTRLTVL.

The rearrangement links TRBV27 to TRBJ2-2; the D gene is possibly TRBD2 (6 bases). Germline V gene data show CDR1 as MNHEY and CDR2 as SMNVEV (reference sequence). V dropped 2 bases and J dropped 4 bases, with 14 bases sitting between them. The CDR3 contains 16 residues. Written as DNA, the CDR3 is TGTGCCAGCAGTTTAATTACTAGCAAGCCCACCGGGGAGCTGTTTTTT. It translates to CASSLITSKPTGELFF.

The chain combines TRBV5-4 with TRBJ2-1, with D possibly matching TRBD2 (5 bases). V lost 0 bases and J lost 7, with 14 bases in between. Germline assignment: CDR1 SGHNT and CDR2 YYREEE (reference sequence). This CDR3 has 15 residues. CDR3 bases: TGTGCCAGCAGCTTGGTCCCGGGGATTGGGAATGAGCAGTTCTTC. Translation: CASSLVPGIGNEQFF.

The V and J genes are TRBV28 and TRBJ2-2; D unclear. The V gene's germline CDR1 is MDHEN and CDR2 SYDVKM. Trimming took off 5 bases at V and 6 bases at J, with 16 bases between the two ends. The CDR3 extends over 15 amino acids. The chain's CDR3 is CASSTVGRSAGELFF. CDR3 nucleotides: TGTGCCAGCAGTACGGTCGGTAGATCCGCCGGGGAGCTGTTTTTT.

V usage is TRBV29-1 and J usage is TRBJ1-5, with 7 bases that match TRBD1. This CDR3 region has 12 residues. Germline V gives CDR1 SQVTM, CDR2 ANQGSEA. V dropped 6 bases and J dropped 3; count of bases not matched to a gene: 2. CDR3 in DNA: TGCAGCGTAGGACAGGCCAATCAGCCCCAGCATTTT. Translation: CSVGQANQPQHF.

This chain links TRBV30 with TRBJ2-3, with TRBD2 matching 10 bases. Trimming took 6 bases from V and 1 from J; bases not matched to a gene: 13. From germline, CDR1 is GTSNPN and CDR2 SVGIG (reference sequence). The CDR3 totals 17 residues. The CDR3 DNA sequence: TGTGCCTGTTATCTAGCGGGAGCCGGATACGGCACAGATACGCAGTATTTT. Protein product: CACYLAGAGYGTDTQYF.

V and J are TRBV7-9 and TRBJ2-5; 10 bases map to TRBD1. Germline V gives CDR1 SEHNR, CDR2 FQNEAQ (reference sequence). V was clipped by 3 bases and J by 8 bases; unmatched bases: 3. The CDR3 loop spans 13 amino acids. CDR3 sequence reads: CASSLGQGRTQYF. In DNA form, the CDR3 reads TGTGCCAGCAGCTTGGGACAGGGGAGAACCCAGTACTTC. Full variable domain (missing parts from reference TRBV7-9 and TRBJ2-5): DTGVSQNPRHKITKRGQNVTFRCDPISEHNRLYWYRQTLGQGPEFLTYFQNEAQLEKSRLLSDRFSAERPKGSFSTLEIQRTEQGDSAMYLCASSLGQGRTQYFGPGTRLLVL.

This chain uses TRBV28 with TRBJ2-2, with TRBD1 matching 9 bases. The trim removed 7 bases at V and 7 bases at J, leaving 19 bases unmatched. Germline V gene lookup returns CDR1 MDHEN and CDR2 SYDVKM. CDR3 length: 18 amino acids. The CDR3 DNA sequence: TGTGCCAGCAAGGGGGGGACAGGGAGAATGATCGGGAGCGGGGAGCTGTTTTTT. This sequence encodes CASKGGTGRMIGSGELFF.

This sequence joins TRBV5-1 and TRBJ1-2; weak D call: TRBD1 (6 bases). Germline CDR1 SGHRS, CDR2 YFSETQ. The ends were cut back, 1 base at V and 6 bases at J, with 16 bases in the middle. This CDR3 region has 15 residues. CDR3 bases: TGCGCCAGCAGCTTGTCGGGGGCCCACGAGAATGGCTACACCTTC. Its protein is CASSLSGAHENGYTF. Complete variable domain (other parts from reference TRBV5-1 and TRBJ1-2): KAGVTQTPRYLIKTRGQQVTLSCSPISGHRSVSWYQQTPGQGLQFLFEYFSETQRNKGNFPGRFSGRQFSNSRSEMNVSTLELGDSALYLCASSLSGAHENGYTFGSGTRLTVV.

This clone was recorded once. The rearrangement uses TRBV27 and TRBJ2-2; TRBD2 aligns across 12 bases. Trimming removed 4 bases from V and 7 bases from J; junction bases left unmatched: 13. The CDR3 runs to 18 residues. Per the germline V gene, CDR1 is MNHEY and CDR2 is SMNVEV (reference sequence). CDR3 bases: TGTGCCAGCAGTTCAAGACTAGCGGGAGTAGGGGCACACGGGGAGCTGTTTTTT. Its protein product is CASSSRLAGVGAHGELFF.